The present T cell receptor (beta chain) was sequenced within a study of T and B cells in COVID-19 patients. Study in general: Blood was sampled from COVID-19 patients who were either actively infected or recovered. Of some 21 active-infection patients, about 18 carried comorbidities linked to unfavorable COVID-19 outcome.

J gave up 1 base and V 5 bases, and 10 bases lay outside the gene matches. Per germline, CDR1 MNHEY and CDR2 SVGAGI. The CDR3 contains 16 residues. BIOMED2 TRB-A/B primer pools were used in multiplex TRB PCR. MiXCR, applied by TCRdb to the multiplex PCR reads, yields one record per CDR3 protein. Of over 2,000 distinct CDR3 sequences in the sample, about 28% were seen once. Study observations and caveats: Exclusive to the recovered cohort were some 2,300 TCR clusters, a few dozen of them with low generation probability. Patients with COVID-19 reportedly showed strongly skewed T cell receptor beta variable and joining gene usage.

This clonotype is medium-sized within its sample. The antigen is not known. From blood, about 250-500 ng of genomic DNA served as TRB template. The chain combines TRBV6-5 with TRBJ2-7; 8 bases line up with TRBD2. The sequence came from a human donor with active COVID-19. The material sequenced was blood. The CDR3 DNA is TGTGCCAGCAGTACCGGATTTACTAGCGGATCCTACGAGCAGTACTTC. Encoded protein: CASSTGFTSGSYEQYF.